This T cell receptor beta chain was captured by sequencing in a study of shared clonotypes between healthy human individuals. Sequencing used immunoSEQ multiplex PCR; TCRdb keeps in-frame clones, though not all of them. The sample shows approximately 640,000 clones, about 90% of them seen only once. Germline V gene lookup returns CDR1 MNHEY and CDR2 SMNVEV (reference sequence). This CDR3 is 15 amino acids long. V lost 6 bases, J lost 6 bases, and 7 bases stayed unmatched. Notes on the study in general: About 5% of naive CD4 clonotypes were shared across a handful of donors.

With regard to this clone: Antigen: not known.

The sequence derives from a man younger than 35 in good health. Some clones in this sample may be carry-over from other donors' samples. The sample comprised memory CD8+ T cells from PBMCs. Stated subset: CD45RO+ cells pooled with CCR7-negative TemRA cells. V and J are TRBV27 and TRBJ2-7, with 14 bases identical to TRBD2. CDR3 bases: TGTGCCAGCAGGTCGGGACTAGCGGGAGCGCGCGAGCAGTACTTC. It encodes CASRSGLAGAREQYF.